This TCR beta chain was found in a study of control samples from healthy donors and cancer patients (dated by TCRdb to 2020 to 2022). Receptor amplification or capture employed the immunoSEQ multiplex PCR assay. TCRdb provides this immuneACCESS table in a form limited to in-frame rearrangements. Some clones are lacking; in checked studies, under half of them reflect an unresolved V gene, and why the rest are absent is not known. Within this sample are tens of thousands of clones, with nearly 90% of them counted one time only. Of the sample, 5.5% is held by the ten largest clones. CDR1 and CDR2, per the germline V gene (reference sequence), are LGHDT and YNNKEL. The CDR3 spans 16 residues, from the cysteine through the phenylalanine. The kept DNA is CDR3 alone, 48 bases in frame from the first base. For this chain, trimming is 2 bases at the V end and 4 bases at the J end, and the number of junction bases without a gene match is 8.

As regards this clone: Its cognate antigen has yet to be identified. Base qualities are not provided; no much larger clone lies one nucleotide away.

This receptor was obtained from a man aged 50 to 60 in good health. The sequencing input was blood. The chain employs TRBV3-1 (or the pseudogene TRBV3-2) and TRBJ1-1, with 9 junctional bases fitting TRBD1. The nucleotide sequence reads TGTGCCAGCAGCCAACGGGACAGGGTAAGAATCACTGAAGCTTTCTTT. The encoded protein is CASSQRDRVRITEAFF.